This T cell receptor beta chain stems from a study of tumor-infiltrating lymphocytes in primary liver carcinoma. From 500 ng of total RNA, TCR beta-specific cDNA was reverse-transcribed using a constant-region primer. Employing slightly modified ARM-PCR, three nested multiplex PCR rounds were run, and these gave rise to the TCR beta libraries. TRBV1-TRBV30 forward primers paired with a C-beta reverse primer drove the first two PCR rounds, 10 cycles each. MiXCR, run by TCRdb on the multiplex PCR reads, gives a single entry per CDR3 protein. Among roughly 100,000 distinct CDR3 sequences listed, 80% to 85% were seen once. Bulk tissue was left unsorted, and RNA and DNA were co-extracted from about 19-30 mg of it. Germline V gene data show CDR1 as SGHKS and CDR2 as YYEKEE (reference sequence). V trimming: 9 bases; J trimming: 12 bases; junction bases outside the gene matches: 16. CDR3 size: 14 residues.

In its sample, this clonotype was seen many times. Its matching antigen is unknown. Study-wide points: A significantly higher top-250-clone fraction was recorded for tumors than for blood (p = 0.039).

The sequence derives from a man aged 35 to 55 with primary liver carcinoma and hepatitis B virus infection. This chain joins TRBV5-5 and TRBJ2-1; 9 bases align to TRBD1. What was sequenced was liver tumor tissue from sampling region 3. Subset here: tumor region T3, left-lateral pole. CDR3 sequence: CATNRGTGTSGQFF. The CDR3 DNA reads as TGTGCCACGAATCGGGGGACAGGGACATCTGGGCAGTTCTTC.